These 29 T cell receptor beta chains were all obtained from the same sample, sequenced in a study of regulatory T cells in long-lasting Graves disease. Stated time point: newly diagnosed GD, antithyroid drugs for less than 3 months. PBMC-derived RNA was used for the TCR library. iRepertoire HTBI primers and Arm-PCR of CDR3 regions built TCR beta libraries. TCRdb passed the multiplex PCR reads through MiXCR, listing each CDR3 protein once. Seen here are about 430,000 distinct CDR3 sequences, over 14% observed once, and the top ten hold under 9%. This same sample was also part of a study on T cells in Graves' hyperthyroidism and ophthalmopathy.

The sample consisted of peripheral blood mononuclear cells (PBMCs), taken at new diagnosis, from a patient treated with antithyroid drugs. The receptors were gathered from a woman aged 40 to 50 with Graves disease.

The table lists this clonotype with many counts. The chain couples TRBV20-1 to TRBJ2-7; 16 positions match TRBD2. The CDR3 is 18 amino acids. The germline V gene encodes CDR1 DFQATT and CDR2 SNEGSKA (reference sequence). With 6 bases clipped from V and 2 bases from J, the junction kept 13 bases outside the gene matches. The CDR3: CSAEPPGLAGGITYEQYF. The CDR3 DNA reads TGCAGTGCCGAGCCTCCGGGACTAGCGGGAGGGATTACCTACGAGCAGTACTTC.

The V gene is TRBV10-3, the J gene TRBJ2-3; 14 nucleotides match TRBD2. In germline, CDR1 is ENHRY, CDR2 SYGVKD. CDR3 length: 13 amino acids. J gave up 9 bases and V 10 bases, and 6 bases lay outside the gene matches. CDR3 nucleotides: TGTGCCACCAGACTAGCGGGAGGGGGGACGCAGTATTTT. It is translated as CATRLAGGGTQYF.

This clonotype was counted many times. The CDR3 region has the DNA TGTGCCAGCAGTTTTAGGTTTGGGGAGGGCCGGCGAGAGACCCAGTACTTC. Amino acid sequence: CASSFRFGEGRRETQYF. The chain combines TRBV27 with TRBJ2-5; 7 bases map to TRBD2. The CDR3 has 17 amino acids. The germline CDR1 and CDR2 sequences are MNHEY and SMNVEV (reference sequence). The junction had 14 bases not matched to a gene; V was cut back by 3 bases and J by 4 bases.

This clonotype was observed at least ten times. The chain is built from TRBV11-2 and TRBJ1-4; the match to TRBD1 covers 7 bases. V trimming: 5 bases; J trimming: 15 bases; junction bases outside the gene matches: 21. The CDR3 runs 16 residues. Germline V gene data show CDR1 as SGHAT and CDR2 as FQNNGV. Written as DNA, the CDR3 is TGTGCCAGCAGCCTTAGAGGTGACAGGGTGCCTACAGGAGTGTTTTTT. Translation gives CASSLRGDRVPTGVFF.

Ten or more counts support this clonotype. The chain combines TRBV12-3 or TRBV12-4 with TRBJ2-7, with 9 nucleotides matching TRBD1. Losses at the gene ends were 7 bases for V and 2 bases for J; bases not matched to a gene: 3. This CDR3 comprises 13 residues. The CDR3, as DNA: TGTGCCAGCAATCGACAGGGGGCCTACGAGCAGTACTTC. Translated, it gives CASNRQGAYEQYF.

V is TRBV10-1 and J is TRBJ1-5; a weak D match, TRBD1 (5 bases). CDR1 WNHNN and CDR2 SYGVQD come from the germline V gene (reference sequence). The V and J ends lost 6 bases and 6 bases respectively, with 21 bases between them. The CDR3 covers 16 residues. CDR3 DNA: TGCGCCAGCAGGACCCTCACCCCTCAGGGTTGTCAGCCCCAGCATTTT. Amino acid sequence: CASRTLTPQGCQPQHF.

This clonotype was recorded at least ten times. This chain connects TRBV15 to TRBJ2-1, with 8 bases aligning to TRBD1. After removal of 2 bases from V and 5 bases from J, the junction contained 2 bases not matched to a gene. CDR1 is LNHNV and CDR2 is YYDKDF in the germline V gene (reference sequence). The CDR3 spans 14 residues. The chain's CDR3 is CATSRRTGNNEQFF. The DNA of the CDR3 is TGTGCCACCAGCAGACGGACAGGGAACAATGAGCAGTTCTTC.

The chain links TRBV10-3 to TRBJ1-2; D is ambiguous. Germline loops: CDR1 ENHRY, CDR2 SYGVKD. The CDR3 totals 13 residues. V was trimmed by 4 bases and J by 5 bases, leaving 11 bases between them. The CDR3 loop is CAISGDPRYGYTF. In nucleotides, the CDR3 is TGTGCCATCAGTGGAGATCCCCGTTATGGCTACACCTTC.

For the CDR3, the DNA is TGTGCCACCCACGACTTAGCCAAAAACATTCAGTACTTC. It translates to CATHDLAKNIQYF. The rearrangement joins TRBV27 to TRBJ2-4; no definite D call. Germline assignment: CDR1 MNHEY and CDR2 SMNVEV (reference sequence). The V end lost 10 bases, the J end lost 0 bases, and 10 bases lay between the germline ends. The CDR3 is made up of 13 amino acids.

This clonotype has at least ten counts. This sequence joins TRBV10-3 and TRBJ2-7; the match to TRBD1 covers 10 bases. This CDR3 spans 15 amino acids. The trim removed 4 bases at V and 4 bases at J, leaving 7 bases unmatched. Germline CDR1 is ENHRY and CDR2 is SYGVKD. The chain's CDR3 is CAISGGDRGPYEQYF. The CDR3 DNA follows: TGTGCCATCAGTGGGGGGGACAGGGGCCCATACGAGCAGTACTTC.

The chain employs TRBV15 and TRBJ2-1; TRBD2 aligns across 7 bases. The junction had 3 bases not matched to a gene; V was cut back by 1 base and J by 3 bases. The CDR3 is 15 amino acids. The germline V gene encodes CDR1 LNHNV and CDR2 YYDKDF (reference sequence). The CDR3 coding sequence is TGTGCCACCAGCAGAGTCGGGAGGCTCTACAATGAGCAGTTCTTC. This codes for CATSRVGRLYNEQFF. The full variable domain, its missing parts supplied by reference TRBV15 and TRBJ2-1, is DAMVIQNPRYQVTQFGKPVTLSCSQTLNHNVMYWYQQKSSQAPKLLFHYYDKDFNNEADTPDNFQSRRPNTSFCFLDIRSPGLGDTAMYLCATSRVGRLYNEQFFGPGTRLTVL.

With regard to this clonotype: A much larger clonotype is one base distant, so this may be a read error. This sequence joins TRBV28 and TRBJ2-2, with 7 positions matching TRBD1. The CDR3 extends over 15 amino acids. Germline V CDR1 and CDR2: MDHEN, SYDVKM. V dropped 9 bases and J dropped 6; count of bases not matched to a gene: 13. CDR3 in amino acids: CASRQGFVVAGELFF. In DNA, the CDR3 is TGTGCCAGTAGACAGGGTTTTGTAGTCGCCGGGGAGCTGTTTTTT.

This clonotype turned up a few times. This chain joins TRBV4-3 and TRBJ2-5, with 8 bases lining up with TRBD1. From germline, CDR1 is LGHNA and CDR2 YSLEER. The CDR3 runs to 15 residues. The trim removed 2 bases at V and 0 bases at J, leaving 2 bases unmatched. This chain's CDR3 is CASSQRDRHQETQYF. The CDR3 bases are TGCGCCAGCAGCCAACGGGACAGGCACCAAGAGACCCAGTACTTC.

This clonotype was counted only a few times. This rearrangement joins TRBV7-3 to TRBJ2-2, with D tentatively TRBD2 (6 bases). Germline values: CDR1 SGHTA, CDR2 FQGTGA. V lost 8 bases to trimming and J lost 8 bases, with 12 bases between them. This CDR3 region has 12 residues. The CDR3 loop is CASRRASGELFF. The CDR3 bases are TGTGCCAGCCGGAGGGCCTCGGGGGAGCTGTTTTTT.

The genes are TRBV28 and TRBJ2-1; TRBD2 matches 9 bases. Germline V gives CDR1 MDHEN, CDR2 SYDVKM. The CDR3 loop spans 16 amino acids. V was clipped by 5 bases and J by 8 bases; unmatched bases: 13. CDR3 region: CASSLDPGLAHDEQFF. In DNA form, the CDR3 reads TGTGCCAGCAGTCTTGATCCGGGACTAGCCCATGATGAGCAGTTCTTC. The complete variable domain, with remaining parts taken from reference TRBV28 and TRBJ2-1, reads DVKVTQSSRYLVKRTGEKVFLECVQDMDHENMFWYRQDPGLGLRLIYFSYDVKMKEKGDIPEGYSVSREKKERFSLILESASTNQTSMYLCASSLDPGLAHDEQFFGPGTRLTVL.

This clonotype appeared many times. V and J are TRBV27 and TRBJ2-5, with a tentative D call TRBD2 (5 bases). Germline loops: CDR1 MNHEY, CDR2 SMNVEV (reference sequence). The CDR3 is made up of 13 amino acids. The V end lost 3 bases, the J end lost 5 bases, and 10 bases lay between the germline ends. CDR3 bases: TGTGCCAGCAGTTTCGGGGAGTGGGAGACCCAGTACTTC. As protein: CASSFGEWETQYF.

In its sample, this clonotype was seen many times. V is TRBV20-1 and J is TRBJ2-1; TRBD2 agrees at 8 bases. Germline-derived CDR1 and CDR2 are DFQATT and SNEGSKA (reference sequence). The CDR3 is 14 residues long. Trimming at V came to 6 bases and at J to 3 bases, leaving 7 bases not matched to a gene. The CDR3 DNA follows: TGCAGTGCAGAAAGCGGGAGTGGCTACAATGAGCAGTTCTTC. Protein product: CSAESGSGYNEQFF.

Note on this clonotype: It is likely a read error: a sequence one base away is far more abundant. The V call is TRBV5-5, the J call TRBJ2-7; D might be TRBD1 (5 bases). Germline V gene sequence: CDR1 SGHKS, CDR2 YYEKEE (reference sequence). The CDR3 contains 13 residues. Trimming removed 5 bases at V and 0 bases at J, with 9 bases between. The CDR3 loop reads CASRTESSYEQYF. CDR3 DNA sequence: TGTGCCAGCAGGACAGAGAGCTCCTACGAGCAGTACTTC.

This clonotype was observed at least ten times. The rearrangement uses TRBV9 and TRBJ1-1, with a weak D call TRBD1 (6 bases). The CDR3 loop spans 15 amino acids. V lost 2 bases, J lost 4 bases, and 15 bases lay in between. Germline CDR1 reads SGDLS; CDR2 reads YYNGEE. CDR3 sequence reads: CASSVGGASGTEAFF. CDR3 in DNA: TGTGCCAGCAGCGTTGGGGGGGCATCGGGCACTGAAGCTTTCTTT.

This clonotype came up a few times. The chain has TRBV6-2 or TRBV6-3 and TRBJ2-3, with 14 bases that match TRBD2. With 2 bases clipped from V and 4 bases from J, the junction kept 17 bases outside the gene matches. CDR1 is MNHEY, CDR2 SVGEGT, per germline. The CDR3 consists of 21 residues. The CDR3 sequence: CASSYGWDLRLAGGVADTQYF. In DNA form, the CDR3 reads TGTGCCAGCAGTTACGGGTGGGACCTTCGACTAGCGGGAGGGGTGGCAGATACGCAGTATTTT.

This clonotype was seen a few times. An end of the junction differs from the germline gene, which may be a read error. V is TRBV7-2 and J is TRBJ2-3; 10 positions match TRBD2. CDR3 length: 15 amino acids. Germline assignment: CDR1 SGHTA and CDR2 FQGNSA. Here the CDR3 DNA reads TGTGCCGGCAGTCCGCTAGCGGGAGCGGTAGATACGCAGTATTTT. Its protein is CAGSPLAGAVDTQYF.

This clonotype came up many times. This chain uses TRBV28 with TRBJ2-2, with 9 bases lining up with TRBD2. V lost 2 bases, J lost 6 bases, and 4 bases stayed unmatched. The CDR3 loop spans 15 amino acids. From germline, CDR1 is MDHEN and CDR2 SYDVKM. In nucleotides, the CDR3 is TGTGCCAGCAGTTTAGCGGGAGGGCCTTCCGGGGAGCTGTTTTTT. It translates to CASSLAGGPSGELFF.

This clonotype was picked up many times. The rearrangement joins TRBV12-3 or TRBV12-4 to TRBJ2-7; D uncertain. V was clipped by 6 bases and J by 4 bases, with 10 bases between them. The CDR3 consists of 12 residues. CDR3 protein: CASSQNQYEQYF. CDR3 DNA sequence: TGTGCCAGCAGCCAGAACCAGTACGAGCAGTACTTC.

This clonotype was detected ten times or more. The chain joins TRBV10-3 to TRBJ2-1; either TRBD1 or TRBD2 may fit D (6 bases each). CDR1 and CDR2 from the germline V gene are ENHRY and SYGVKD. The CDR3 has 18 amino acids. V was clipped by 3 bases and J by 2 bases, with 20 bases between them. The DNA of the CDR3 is TGTGCCATCAGTGACTCCGCACGCGGGACACCCCCCTACAATGAGCAGTTCTTC. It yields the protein CAISDSARGTPPYNEQFF.

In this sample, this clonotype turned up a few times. This CDR3 reads CASSTWGQGRNQPQHF. The CDR3 nucleotides read TGTGCCAGCAGTACCTGGGGGCAGGGACGAAATCAGCCCCAGCATTTT. The genes are TRBV6-1 and TRBJ1-5, with D possibly TRBD1 on 6 matching bases. CDR1 MNHNS and CDR2 SASEGT come from the germline V gene. The CDR3 is 16 residues long. Trimming removed 5 bases at V and 4 bases at J, with 18 bases between.

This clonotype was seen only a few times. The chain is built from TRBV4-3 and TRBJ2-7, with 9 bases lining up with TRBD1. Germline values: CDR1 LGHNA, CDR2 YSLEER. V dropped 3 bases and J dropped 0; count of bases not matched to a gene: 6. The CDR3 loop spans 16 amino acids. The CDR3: CASSHGDRAVSYEQYF. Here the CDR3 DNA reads TGCGCCAGCAGCCATGGGGACAGGGCGGTCTCCTACGAGCAGTACTTC.

The CDR3 sequence: CSALQASYEQYF. In DNA form, the CDR3 reads TGCAGTGCCTTACAGGCTTCCTACGAGCAGTACTTC. The rearrangement links TRBV20-1 to TRBJ2-7, with a weak D call TRBD1 (5 bases). The germline V gene encodes CDR1 DFQATT and CDR2 SNEGSKA (reference sequence). The CDR3 runs 12 residues. With 6 bases removed from V and 1 base from J, the gap between germline ends came to 10 bases.

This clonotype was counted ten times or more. The chain's CDR3 is CASSLSGVEQYF. CDR3 nucleotides: TGCGCCAGCAGTCTATCGGGAGTCGAGCAGTACTTC. The gene calls are TRBV5-1 and TRBJ2-7, with D possibly being TRBD2 (6 bases). The CDR3 sequence is 12 residues long. The V end was cut by 5 bases, the J end by 6 bases, with 12 bases between. CDR1 SGHRS and CDR2 YFSETQ come from the germline V gene. The variable domain in full, with the rest retrieved from reference TRBV5-1 and TRBJ2-7, is KAGVTQTPRYLIKTRGQQVTLSCSPISGHRSVSWYQQTPGQGLQFLFEYFSETQRNKGNFPGRFSGRQFSNSRSEMNVSTLELGDSALYLCASSLSGVEQYFGPGTRLTVT.

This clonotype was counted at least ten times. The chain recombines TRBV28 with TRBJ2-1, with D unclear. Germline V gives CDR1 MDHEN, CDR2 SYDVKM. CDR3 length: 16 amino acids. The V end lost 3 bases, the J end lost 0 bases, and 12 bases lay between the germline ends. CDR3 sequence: CASSFWLLSSYNEQFF. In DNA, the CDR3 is TGTGCCAGCAGTTTCTGGCTTCTAAGCTCCTACAATGAGCAGTTCTTC.